The T cell receptor beta chain under discussion was sequenced for a study of cytomegalovirus exposure and HLA in healthy donors. A multiplex PCR was run with 60 Vbeta primers and 13 Jbeta primers. Sequencing was performed with immunoSEQ multiplex PCR; in TCRdb, only in-frame clones are kept and a portion is missing. The table shows over 110,000 clones, with around 73% occurring only once. The V end was cut by 1 base, the J end by 0 bases, with 5 bases between. The germline V gene encodes CDR1 SGHRS and CDR2 YFSETQ. The CDR3 is 15 residues long. This clone has a handful of counts. This sequence was found in a woman between 40 and 50 years old in good health and CMV-seronegative. The sequenced sample was PBMCs. The genes are TRBV5-1 and TRBJ2-6; D is unresolved. The CDR3 sequence: CASSLIFSGANVLTF. The DNA of the CDR3 is TGCGCCAGCAGCTTGATCTTCTCTGGGGCCAACGTCCTGACTTTC.